This T cell receptor beta chain was retrieved from a study of HIV-infected patients and healthy controls (dated by TCRdb to between 2013 and 2015). About the study as a whole: Whether deep TCR repertoire sequencing of small blood samples from HIV patients could capture immune perturbation and reconstitution was tested in the study. Study-wide findings and limitations: Alpha-chain CDR3s from MAIT cells appeared at high frequency in healthy controls but were severely depleted in HIV+ repertoires. During therapy, a significant decrease in frequency was seen for HIV-associated CDR3s, whereas no significant change was found for CMV-associated CDR3s, although most of them became more frequent. Both the Jaccard index and the count of highly shared sequences showed that healthy controls shared more CDR3s between individuals than HIV+ patients did. Mean usage differed significantly between HIV-infected patients and controls for eight alpha and eight beta V genes. The study did not determine donor HLA types. Differing numbers of distinct sequences in patients and controls hindered comparison, and size-matching assigned excessive weight to rare events in the HIV-infected data. Only sixteen HIV-infected individuals were processed, which the authors considered a major limit on how widely the findings apply. The pairing of alpha and beta chains was not determined in the samples. The study cohorts differed slightly in age and sex profile, but those differences did not account for the observed differences in diversity. The dynamics of distinct T-cell subpopulations could not be separated, and sequencing depth was restricted, because whole blood was used. In size-matched repertoire data, the apparent post-therapy recovery of the Gini index in HIV-infected patients was not replicated. HIV-infected repertoires showed significantly elevated mean Gini indices relative to controls, which possibly reflects oligoclonality. Roughly threefold more distinct CDR3s and higher Shannon diversity were observed in healthy control repertoires than in untreated HIV+ repertoires.

Since whole blood was used without any cell fractionation, the repertoire reflected all peripheral T cells in unsorted form. As controls, around 11 uninfected healthy donors were sampled, and several of those donors gave samples twice, roughly 3 months apart. For RNA extraction, an approximately 2.5 ml sample of peripheral blood was drawn into Tempus tubes. Residual genomic DNA was removed with the TURBO-DNase kit and globin mRNA was depleted with GLOBINclear. This clonotype registers as medium-sized (0.01 to 0.1%) within its sample. The target of this receptor is not known. No base quality values were provided; no much bigger clone lies one nucleotide off. About 470 ng RNA was reverse transcribed with SuperScript III using primers against the alpha and beta constant regions. Separate alpha and beta chain libraries were generated by chain-specific third strand synthesis with multiplexing indices. The protocol used a single primer pair to amplify all rearrangements within a chain, which avoided primer bias, and attached molecular barcodes to each cDNA molecule. Purified cDNA was ligated with T4 RNA Ligase 1 onto a 5' RACE adapter bearing a random hexamer and the SP2 sequencing primer site. With slow temperature ramps used to favor optimal annealing, second strand synthesis was primed from the SP2 site with Phusion polymerase. Two random hexamer sequences, both added before amplification and joined together, made up the 12-nucleotide barcode of each molecule. A brief initial PCR introduced P5 and P7 adapter elements together with a second index, and an approximately 25-cycle amplification PCR using P5s and P7 primers was subsequently performed. The libraries went through approximately 26 PCR cycles in total, were quantified on a Qubit, were sized on a Bioanalyzer, and were diluted to 3 to 4 nM. Sequencing of the normalized libraries was done on an Illumina MiSeq using 2 x 250 paired-end kits. Into about 10 ul Tris-Cl, the reverse transcription reactions were eluted following cleanup on MinElute columns. The adapter ligations were run for 23 hours at 16 degrees C, and AMPure XP beads at a 1:1 ratio were afterwards used to clean them. As for the original processing: Demultiplexed FASTQ files were processed with a modified Decombinator by which V, J, insert and barcode information was output. Sequences sharing a barcode but differing from the dominant sequence were discarded as errors, and barcodes clustered at Levenshtein distance 3 were counted to estimate original cDNA molecules. The R packages ineq, vegan, igraph and RCytoscape were used for downstream analyses, together with IMGT nomenclature and CDR3 definitions. V gene usage was calculated across distinct sequences, with every TCR tallied a single time to avoid skew from clonal expansion. Whenever two unique CDR3 amino acid sequences within a donor differed by a single Levenshtein edit, similarity networks linked them. Published HIV-specific CDR3s (around 99 alpha, 600 to 900 beta) and CMV-specific CDR3s (under 14 alpha, around 250 beta) were assembled and queried against the repertoires. Random subsampling to size-matched repertoires showed patients' decreased diversity was not caused by their lower sequence numbers. TCRdb reanalyzed the raw reads on its own, using fastp at Q25 for trimming and MiXCR for clone calling, and kept in-frame beta chains. Rows are combined by CDR3 protein, so each entry shows the most common genes and DNA. None of the V and J calls come from the authors' own analysis; TCRdb made them. The sample profile shows thousands of distinct CDR3 sequences; roughly 5.8% of them were found once. Jointly, the top ten make up roughly 8% of the sample.

According to the germline V gene, CDR1 reads SGHVS and CDR2 reads FNYEAQ. Ends trimmed: V by 2 bases, J by 7 bases; bases unmatched to a gene: 6. Its CDR3 holds 15 amino acids, cysteine through phenylalanine. CDR3 DNA is the only sequence kept; it has 45 bases, read in frame from the first base. The V gene is TRBV7-6 and the J gene is TRBJ2-2, and TRBD2 matches 8 of the central bases. The TCR comes from an adult in good health. Sequencing was done on a sample of blood. The nucleotides are TGTGCCAGCAGCTTATTCGGGGGGGCCGGCGGGGAGCTGTTTTTT. The resulting protein is CASSLFGGAGGELFF.